The T cell receptor beta chain under discussion was sequenced for a study of blood T cell repertoires in COVID-19 (dated by TCRdb to 2018 to 2021). Some background on the complete study: The collaborator samples originated in the United States, Italy and Spain and spanned the acute and convalescent phases of COVID-19. The prospective study material was composed of cDNA or gDNA derived from T cells, B-cell-depleted T cells, or PBMCs. The dataset comprised deeply sampled blood TCRbeta repertoires from subjects exposed to, actively infected with, or recovered from COVID-19. A freely available public database, intended as a resource for researchers studying the immune response to SARS-CoV-2, is where the repertoires were released. The samples were drawn from the first 160 participants of the ongoing ImmuneRACE study and from over a thousand subjects provided by 6 global collaborators. Sample metadata almost always included a de-identified subject ID, COVID-19 status, age in years and sex. Where available, HLA class I and class II types were obtained from metadata supplied by the sample provider rather than from assay-based typing. Findings and caveats that apply to the study as a whole: Clinical and demographic metadata were provided uncurated, with the amount varying by source and participant.

The cysteine opens and the phenylalanine closes a CDR3 of 15 amino acids. CDR3 DNA is the only sequence kept; it has 45 bases, read in frame from the first base. Relative to germline, V is 8 bases shorter and J is 0 bases shorter, with 16 bases between their ends. The germline V gene gives CDR1 as WSHSY and CDR2 as SAAADI. TCRbeta CDR3 regions were amplified from genomic DNA using the immunoSEQ Assay, a bias-controlled multiplex PCR. From the authors' description of their analysis: Nucleated cell counts per sample were estimated from amplification of reference gene primers within the assay. To quantify the absolute abundance of each unique TCRbeta CDR3 rearrangement, sequence reads were collapsed and filtered. For each sample, productive Simpson clonality was calculated as the square root of Simpson's diversity index across productive rearrangements. TCRdb took this table from immuneACCESS and kept in-frame rearrangements with V and J called. Such tables lack part of the clones; where checked against another copy, unresolved V genes explain under half of the gap, and the rest is unexplained. V and J calls and clone size are copied from that table; D and trimming were computed from the DNA. The sample has 200,000 to 250,000 clones on record, approximately 78% of them singletons. The top ten clonotypes cover about 9% of the sample.

About this clone: This clone's antigen is unknown. No much larger clonotype is one base removed from it; base qualities were not supplied.

Participants in the prospective study were enrolled through a virtual design, were aged about 18 to 100 years, and lived in roughly 24 United States geographic areas. In the prospective study, participants were assigned to cohorts based on the clinical history participants reported in a screening survey and a study questionnaire. ImmuneRACE Cohort 3 recovered participants were defined by two consecutive negative NP/OP PCR tests, healthcare professional clearance, or symptom resolution. In the prospective study, whole blood, serum and a nasopharyngeal or oropharyngeal swab were collected from each participant by mobile phlebotomists. Over a roughly 2-month period, participants in the prospective study had the option of providing additional blood draws and questionnaires. Before DNA extraction, prospective study blood samples were shipped either frozen or at room temperature.

This receptor was taken from a man between 35 and 55 years old who had recovered from COVID-19. Sample: PBMCs or T cells enriched from blood (not recorded which). The chain joins TRBV10-2 to TRBJ1-2, and perhaps TRBD1 as D gene, on 6 matching bases. The DNA sequence is as follows: TGCGCCAGCCTCGGAGGGGGGGCTACTAACTATGGCTACACCTTC. Its protein product is CASLGGGATNYGYTF.